This T cell receptor beta chain was documented in a study of OX40 agonist ivuxolimab in advanced cancers. Regarding this clone: This sample includes further DNA sequences coding for the same CDR3.

The V gene lost 1 base and the J gene lost 6 bases, with 13 bases spanning the gap. This CDR3 comprises 14 residues. The germline gives CDR1 LGHNA, CDR2 YNFKEQ. The table came from immunoSEQ multiplex PCR; TCRdb's copy has only in-frame clones and leaves some out. The sample records approximately 77,000 clones, around 90% being singletons. The sequence came from an adult with an advanced solid tumor such as melanoma, head and neck, liver or kidney cancer. The chain carries TRBV4-2 and TRBJ2-7, with a possible D match to TRBD2 (7 bases). Specimen: CD4+ or CD8+ T cells sorted from blood, collected in a trial of the OX40 agonist ivuxolimab. CDR3 region: CASSQGRGGGEQYF. The DNA of the CDR3 is TGTGCCAGCAGCCAAGGTCGAGGGGGGGGCGAGCAGTACTTC.